Below, 6 T cell receptor beta chains from the same sample are listed, as sequenced in a study of blood T cell repertoires in COVID-19. Generated by immunoSEQ multiplex PCR, the TCRdb table keeps only in-frame clones and is missing some. The data contain approximately 260,000 clones, 90% of them singletons. The sample taken for sequencing was peripheral blood. These TCRs come from a woman in her thirties or forties with acute or convalescent COVID-19.

The V gene is TRBV19, the J gene TRBJ1-2, with D perhaps matching TRBD1 (6 bases). Trimming stripped 8 bases from V and 9 bases from J, with 25 bases between. This CDR3 has 15 amino acids. From germline, CDR1 is LNHDA and CDR2 SQIVND (reference sequence). The CDR3 loop reads CASGGGGTGFIRYTF. The DNA of the CDR3 is TGTGCCAGTGGCGGCGGGGGCACAGGTTTTATCCGCTACACCTTC.

The rearrangement links TRBV19 to TRBJ1-5; D possibly corresponds to TRBD1 (5 bases). Trimming pared 9 bases from V and 0 bases from J, leaving 15 bases between. There are 15 residues in the CDR3. Germline CDR1 LNHDA, CDR2 SQIVND (reference sequence). The DNA of the CDR3 is TGTGCCAGCCGAGAAGGGGTTTATAGCAATCAGCCCCAGCATTTT. Translated: CASREGVYSNQPQHF.

The gene calls are TRBV5-1 and TRBJ1-6; tentative D call: TRBD1 (6 bases). Trimming left V 3 bases short and J 7 bases short, with 14 bases between. In germline, CDR1 is SGHRS, CDR2 YFSETQ. This CDR3 has 15 amino acids. The CDR3 bases are TGCGCCAGCAGCTGGGGGCCTAGCGGGAATTCACCCCTCCACTTT. Its translation is CASSWGPSGNSPLHF.

V usage is TRBV19 and J usage is TRBJ2-1; 11 bases align to TRBD2. The CDR3 is made up of 17 amino acids. J was trimmed by 5 bases and V by 4 bases; bases with no gene match: 10. Germline V gene lookup returns CDR1 LNHDA and CDR2 SQIVND (reference sequence). As DNA, the CDR3 is TGTGCCAGTAGTAACCCTGAACTAGCGGGGGACAACAATGAGCAGTTCTTC. Protein: CASSNPELAGDNNEQFF.

The chain's CDR3 is CASSALAGGRETQYF. For the CDR3, the DNA is TGTGCCAGCAGCGCTCTAGCGGGGGGAAGGGAGACCCAGTACTTC. The chain uses TRBV3-1 (or the pseudogene TRBV3-2) and TRBJ2-5, with 11 bases aligning to TRBD2. From germline, CDR1 is LGHDT and CDR2 YNNKEL (reference sequence). Losses at the gene ends were 5 bases for V and 5 bases for J; bases not matched to a gene: 7. The CDR3 contains 15 residues.

Comment on this clone: Additional DNA sequences in this sample encode the identical CDR3. V usage is TRBV6-5 and J usage is TRBJ1-1; 7 nucleotides line up with TRBD1. The CDR3 spans 13 residues. The V gene's germline CDR1 is MNHEY and CDR2 SVGAGI. V was clipped by 6 bases and J by 5 bases; unmatched bases: 6. The CDR3 sequence is CASSPGGRTEAFF. CDR3 in DNA: TGTGCCAGCAGCCCAGGGGGACGGACTGAAGCTTTCTTT.